This T cell receptor beta chain came from a study of identical twins. It was template switching that added a universal primer site, and there were unique molecular identifiers on the cDNA. TCRdb re-called the 5' RACE reads through MiXCR, storing one row per CDR3 protein. The sample has 250,000 or so distinct CDR3 sequences, 7.5% seen once. Whole-study results and caveats: Within cord blood, abundant beta clonotypes carried fewer insertions, but memory repertoires showed no such trend.

Only healthy Caucasians were included as donors. CDR1 and CDR2 (germline): SGHRS, YFSETQ. This CDR3 contains 16 residues. V lost 0 bases to trimming and J lost 8 bases, with 15 bases between them. This clonotype has only a few counts. Its antigen is unidentified. These sequences were also reported in another study, on yellow fever vaccine responses in identical twins. Per that paper: Convergence reportedly seemed to mark part of the twins' vaccine T cell response, with personalization marking the rest.

This receptor was obtained from a woman between 18 and 30 years old in good health. The rearrangement uses TRBV5-1 and TRBJ1-6; D unclear. Sequencing input: CD8+ T cells sorted from blood. For the CDR3, the DNA is TGCGCCAGCAGCTTGGAAGGGCCTGGTTCTGATTCACCCCTCCACTTT. Translating it yields CASSLEGPGSDSPLHF.